This TCR beta chain emerged from a study of Ad26.COV2.S vaccination and SARS-CoV-2 variants. Study context: The study gave Ad26.COV2.S intramuscularly, once or twice 56 days apart. Findings and caveats of the study: Placebo recipients and vaccine recipients were similar in non-spike TCR breadth. The analyses of TCR breadth and depth may have understated the size of total T cell responses. Individuals receiving vaccine had higher spike-specific TCR breadth than placebo recipients did.

Points on this clone: Its antigen is as yet unknown.

Treatment denoted: 15 to 20 received Ad26.COV2.S at low or high dose, single or two shots; 5 received placebo; per-sample allocation not given. Sampling took place 63 days after the first vaccine or placebo injection. Generated by immunoSEQ multiplex PCR, the TCRdb table keeps only in-frame clones and is missing some. The sample includes around 250,000 clones, roughly 87% seen only once; the top ten take 2.9%. V shed 2 bases and J 4 bases; nucleotides not matched to a gene: 6. The CDR3 consists of 16 residues. CDR1 is SGHVS, CDR2 FQNEAQ, per germline. The material was peripheral blood, obtained in a trial of Ad26.COV2.S vaccine versus placebo. The chain recombines TRBV7-8 with TRBJ2-1; 9 bases agree with TRBD2. The clonotype was recovered from a person between 18 and 60 years old who received the Ad26.COV2.S COVID-19 vaccine or a placebo. CDR3 protein: CASSLPLAGRYNEQFF. The CDR3 bases are TGTGCCAGCAGCTTACCCCTAGCGGGAAGATACAATGAGCAGTTCTTC.